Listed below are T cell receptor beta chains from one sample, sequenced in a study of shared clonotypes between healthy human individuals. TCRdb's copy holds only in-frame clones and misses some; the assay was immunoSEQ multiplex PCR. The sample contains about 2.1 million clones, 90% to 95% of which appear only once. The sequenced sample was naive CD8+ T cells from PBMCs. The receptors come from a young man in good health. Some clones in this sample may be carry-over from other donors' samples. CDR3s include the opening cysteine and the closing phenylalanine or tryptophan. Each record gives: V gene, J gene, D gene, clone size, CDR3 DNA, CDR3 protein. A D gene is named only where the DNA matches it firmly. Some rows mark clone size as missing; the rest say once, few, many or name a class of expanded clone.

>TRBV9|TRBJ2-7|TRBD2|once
TGTGCCAGCAGCGTAAGGTCGACTAGCGATCCCTACGAGCAGTACTTC
CASSVRSTSDPYEQYF
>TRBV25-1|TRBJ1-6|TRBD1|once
TGTGCCAGCAGTGCTTTACCGGGACAGATAATTTCACCCCTCCACTTT
CASSALPGQIISPLHF
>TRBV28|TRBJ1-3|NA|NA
TGTGCCAGCAGTTTTCAGCCTTACCGCTTCTCTGGAAACACCATATATTTT
CASSFQPYRFSGNTIYF
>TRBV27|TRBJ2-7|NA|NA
TGTGCCAGCAGTTCCCCTTTTAGCGGAAGCTCCTACGAGCAGTACTTC
CASSSPFSGSSYEQYF
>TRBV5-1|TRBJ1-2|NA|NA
TGCGCCAGCAGCTTGGCCACGGGTCAGTATGGCTACACCTTC
CASSLATGQYGYTF
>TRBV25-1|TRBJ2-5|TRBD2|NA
TGTGCCAGCAGTGAGGGAGGGGATGAGACCCAGTACTTC
CASSEGGDETQYF
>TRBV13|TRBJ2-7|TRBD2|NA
TGTGCCAGCAGCCTGATGGGACTAGATCCAACCGAGCAGTACTTC
CASSLMGLDPTEQYF
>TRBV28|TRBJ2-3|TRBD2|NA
TGTGCCAGCAGTTTAGGGCTAGCGGACACAGATACGCAGTATTTT
CASSLGLADTDTQYF
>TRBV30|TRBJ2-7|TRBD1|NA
TGTGCCTGGAGTGTAGGGACAGGGGATGTGCACGAGCAGTACTTC
CAWSVGTGDVHEQYF
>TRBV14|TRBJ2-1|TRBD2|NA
TGTGCCAGCAGCCAAGCCGCGGGAGAAGGAGTCGATGAGCAGTTCTTC
CASSQAAGEGVDEQFF
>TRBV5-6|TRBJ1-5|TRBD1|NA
TGTGCCAGCAGCTTGGAAGGGGGCGAACAGCCCCAGCATTTT
CASSLEGGEQPQHF
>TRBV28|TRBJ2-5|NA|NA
TGTGCCAGCAGTTATAACTCCGGGGACACCCAAGAGACCCAGTACTTC
CASSYNSGDTQETQYF
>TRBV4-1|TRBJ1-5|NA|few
TGCGCCAGCAGCCAAGATCCCCAGGATCAGCCCCAGCATTTT
CASSQDPQDQPQHF
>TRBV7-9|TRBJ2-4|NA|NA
TGTGCCAGCACCGTCTGGGGAAACATTCAGTACTTC
CASTVWGNIQYF
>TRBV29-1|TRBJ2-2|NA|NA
TGCAGCGTCGGACTTGCGAACACCGGGGAGCTGTTTTTT
CSVGLANTGELFF
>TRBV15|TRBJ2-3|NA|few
TGTGCCACCAGCGACAGGCAGGCAGATACGCAGTATTTT
CATSDRQADTQYF
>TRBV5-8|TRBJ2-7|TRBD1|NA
TGTGCCAGCAGCTTGAGGGGACAGGGGCTCTACGAGCAGTACTTC
CASSLRGQGLYEQYF
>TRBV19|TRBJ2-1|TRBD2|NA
TGTGCCAGTAGTCCCTGGACTAGCGGGGCCGCCGAGGGGAATGAGCAGTTCTTC
CASSPWTSGAAEGNEQFF
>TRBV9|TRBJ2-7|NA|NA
TGTGCCAGCAGCGTAGAAGGGACCGGGGACGAGCAGTACTTC
CASSVEGTGDEQYF
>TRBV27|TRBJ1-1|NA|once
TGTGCCAGCAGTGTACAGGACATGAACACTGAAGCTTTCTTT
CASSVQDMNTEAFF
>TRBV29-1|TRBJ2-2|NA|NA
TGCAGCGTTGAAGCCAACACCGGGGAGCTGTTTTTT
CSVEANTGELFF
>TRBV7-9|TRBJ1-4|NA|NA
TGTGCCAGCAGCCCTTTTAATGAAAAACTGTTTTTT
CASSPFNEKLFF
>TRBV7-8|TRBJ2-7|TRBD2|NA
TGTGCCAGCAGCTTAGGGGAGGGAGGTGGAACCTACGAGCAGTACTTC
CASSLGEGGGTYEQYF
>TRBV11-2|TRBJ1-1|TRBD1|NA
TGTGCCAGCTGGGACAGGGGGAACACTGAAGCTTTCTTT
CASWDRGNTEAFF
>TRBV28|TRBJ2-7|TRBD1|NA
TGTGCCAGCAGTTTAAACAGGGGGAACGAGCAGTACTTC
CASSLNRGNEQYF
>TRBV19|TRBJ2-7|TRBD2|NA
TGTGCCACCAGACCCCAAACTAGCGGGAGACTAGGCGAGCAGTACTTC
CATRPQTSGRLGEQYF
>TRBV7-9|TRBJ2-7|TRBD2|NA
TGTGCCAGCACCCCCGTCCGCGGGGGCGAGCAGTACTTC
CASTPVRGGEQYF
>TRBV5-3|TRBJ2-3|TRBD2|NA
TGTGCCAGAAGCACCGTAGACCTAGCGGGACCGCCAGATACGCAGTATTTT
CARSTVDLAGPPDTQYF
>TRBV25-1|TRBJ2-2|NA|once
TGTGCCAGCAGTGAATCAGGGTATCTCAACACCGGGGAGCTGTTTTTT
CASSESGYLNTGELFF
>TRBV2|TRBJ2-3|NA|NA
TGTGCCAGCAGTCGGTTCGCGAGTACTAGCACAGATACGCAGTATTTT
CASSRFASTSTDTQYF
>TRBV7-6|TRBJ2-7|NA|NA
TGTGCCAGCAGCTTCGGGTCGAGGGCCCTATACGAGCAGTACTTC
CASSFGSRALYEQYF
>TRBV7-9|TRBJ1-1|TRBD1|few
TGTGCCAGCAGTTCCCCGGACAGGGGCGGAACTGAAGCTTTCTTT
CASSSPDRGGTEAFF